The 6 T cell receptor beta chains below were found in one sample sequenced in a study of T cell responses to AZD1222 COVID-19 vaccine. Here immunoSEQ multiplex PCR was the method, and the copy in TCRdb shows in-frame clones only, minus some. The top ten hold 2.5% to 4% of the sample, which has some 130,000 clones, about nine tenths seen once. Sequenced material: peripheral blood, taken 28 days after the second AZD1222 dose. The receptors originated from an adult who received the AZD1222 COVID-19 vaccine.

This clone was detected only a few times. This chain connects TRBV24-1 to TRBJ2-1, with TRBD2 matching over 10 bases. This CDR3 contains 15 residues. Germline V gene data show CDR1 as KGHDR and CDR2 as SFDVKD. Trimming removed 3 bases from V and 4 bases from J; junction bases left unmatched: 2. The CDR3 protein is CATSDAAGGYNEQFF. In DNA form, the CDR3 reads TGTGCCACCAGTGATGCAGCGGGAGGGTACAATGAGCAGTTCTTC.

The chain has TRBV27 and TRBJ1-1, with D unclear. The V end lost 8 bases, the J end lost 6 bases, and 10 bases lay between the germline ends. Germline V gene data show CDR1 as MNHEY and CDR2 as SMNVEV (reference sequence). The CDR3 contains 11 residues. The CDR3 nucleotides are TGTGCCAGCTTTAGTCACGCTGAAGCTTTCTTT. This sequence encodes CASFSHAEAFF.

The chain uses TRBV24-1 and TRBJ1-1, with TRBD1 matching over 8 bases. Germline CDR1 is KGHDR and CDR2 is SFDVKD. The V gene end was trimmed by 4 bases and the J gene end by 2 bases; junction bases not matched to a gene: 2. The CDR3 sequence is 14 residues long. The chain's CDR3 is CATSDGQGNTEAFF. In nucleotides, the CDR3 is TGTGCCACCAGTGACGGACAGGGTAACACTGAAGCTTTCTTT.

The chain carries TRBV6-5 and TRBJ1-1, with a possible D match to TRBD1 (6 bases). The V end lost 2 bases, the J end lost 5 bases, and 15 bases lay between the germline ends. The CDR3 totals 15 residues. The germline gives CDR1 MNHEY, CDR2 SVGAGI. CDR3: CASSYTRGGRTEAFF. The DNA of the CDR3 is TGTGCCAGCAGTTACACCAGAGGGGGAAGGACTGAAGCTTTCTTT.

CDR3 nucleotide sequence: TGTGCCAGCAGTTCGGGACAGGGCACCAATGGCTACACCTTC. Encoded protein: CASSSGQGTNGYTF. The chain has TRBV27 and TRBJ1-2, with 9 positions matching TRBD1. V was clipped by 4 bases and J by 6 bases; unmatched bases: 6. The CDR3 totals 14 residues. Per germline, CDR1 MNHEY and CDR2 SMNVEV (reference sequence).

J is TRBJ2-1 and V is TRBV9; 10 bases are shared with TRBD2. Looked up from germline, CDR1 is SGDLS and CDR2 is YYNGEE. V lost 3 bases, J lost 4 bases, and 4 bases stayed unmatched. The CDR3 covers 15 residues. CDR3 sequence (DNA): TGTGCCAGCAGCGCCGGACTAGCGGCATACAATGAGCAGTTCTTC. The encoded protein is CASSAGLAAYNEQFF. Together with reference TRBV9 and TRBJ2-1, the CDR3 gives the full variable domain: DSGVTQTPKHLITATGQRVTLRCSPRSGDLSVYWYQQSLDQGLQFLIQYYNGEERAKGNILERFSAQQFPDLHSELNLSSLELGDSALYFCASSAGLAAYNEQFFGPGTRLTVL.